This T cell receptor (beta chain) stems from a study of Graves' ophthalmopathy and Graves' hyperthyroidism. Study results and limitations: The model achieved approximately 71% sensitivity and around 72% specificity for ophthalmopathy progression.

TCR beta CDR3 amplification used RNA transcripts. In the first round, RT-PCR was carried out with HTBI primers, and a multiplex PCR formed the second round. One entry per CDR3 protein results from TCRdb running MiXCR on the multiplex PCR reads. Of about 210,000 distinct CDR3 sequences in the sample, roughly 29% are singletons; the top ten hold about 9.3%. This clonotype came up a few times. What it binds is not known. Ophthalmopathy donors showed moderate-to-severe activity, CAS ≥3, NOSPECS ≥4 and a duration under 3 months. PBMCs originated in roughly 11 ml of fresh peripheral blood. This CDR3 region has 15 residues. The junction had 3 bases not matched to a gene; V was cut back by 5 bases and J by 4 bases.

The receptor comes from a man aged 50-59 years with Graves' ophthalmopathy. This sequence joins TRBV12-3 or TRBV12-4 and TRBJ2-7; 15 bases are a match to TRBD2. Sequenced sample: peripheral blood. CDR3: CASSPGTSGRYEQYF. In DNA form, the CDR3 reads TGTGCCAGCAGTCCCGGGACTAGCGGGAGGTACGAGCAGTACTTC.